This is a list of T cell receptor beta chains from one sample in a study of blood T cell repertoires in COVID-19. Assay used: immunoSEQ multiplex PCR; TCRdb lists only in-frame clones, some missing. This table holds a few hundred thousand clones, 85% found once. The sample comprised peripheral blood. These receptors were taken from a woman aged 18 to 35 with acute or convalescent COVID-19. CDR3s include the opening cysteine and the closing phenylalanine or tryptophan. A D gene is named only where the DNA matches it firmly. For some rows the clone size is stated as once, few or many, or as a class when expanded; others skip it.

d_gene: .; abundance: .; v_gene: TRBV7-3; j_gene: TRBJ1-2; CDR3aa: CASSLRTFGYTF; CDR3nt: TGTGCCAGCAGCTTAAGGACTTTTGGCTACACCTTC
d_gene: .; abundance: once; v_gene: TRBV7-2; j_gene: TRBJ2-5; CDR3aa: CASSRRALQETQYF; CDR3nt: TGTGCCAGCAGCCGCAGGGCCCTACAAGAGACCCAGTACTTC
d_gene: .; abundance: .; v_gene: TRBV9; j_gene: TRBJ2-2; CDR3aa: CASSGGVNTGELFF; CDR3nt: TGTGCCAGCAGCGGGGGGGTTAACACCGGGGAGCTGTTTTTT
d_gene: .; abundance: .; v_gene: TRBV20-1; j_gene: TRBJ1-1; CDR3aa: CSANPGTEAFF; CDR3nt: TGCAGTGCTAATCCGGGCACTGAAGCTTTCTTT
d_gene: TRBD2; abundance: .; v_gene: TRBV11-1; j_gene: TRBJ2-7; CDR3aa: CASSLERGRSYEQYF; CDR3nt: TGTGCCAGCAGCTTAGAGCGGGGGCGCTCCTACGAGCAGTACTTC
d_gene: .; abundance: .; v_gene: TRBV7-9; j_gene: TRBJ1-4; CDR3aa: CASSLEGFRGEKLFF; CDR3nt: TGTGCCAGCAGCTTAGAGGGGTTCAGGGGTGAAAAACTGTTTTTT
d_gene: TRBD2; abundance: .; v_gene: TRBV2; j_gene: TRBJ2-5; CDR3aa: CASSEGLAGGPGETQYF; CDR3nt: TGTGCCAGCAGTGAAGGGCTAGCGGGGGGGCCCGGTGAGACCCAGTACTTC
d_gene: TRBD1; abundance: .; v_gene: TRBV18; j_gene: TRBJ2-2; CDR3aa: CASSPFRSGQGNTGELFF; CDR3nt: TGTGCCAGCTCACCATTCCGATCCGGACAGGGGAACACCGGGGAGCTGTTTTTT
d_gene: .; abundance: .; v_gene: TRBV7-8; j_gene: TRBJ2-5; CDR3aa: CASSLPGEKREYF; CDR3nt: TGTGCCAGCAGCCTCCCCGGGGAGAAGCGGGAGTACTTC
d_gene: .; abundance: .; v_gene: TRBV19; j_gene: TRBJ1-5; CDR3aa: CASTRTLSYSNQPQHF; CDR3nt: TGTGCCAGTACCCGGACACTTAGCTATAGCAATCAGCCCCAGCATTTT
d_gene: .; abundance: .; v_gene: TRBV11-1; j_gene: TRBJ1-1; CDR3aa: CASSLVSQGNTEAFF; CDR3nt: TGTGCCAGCAGCTTAGTGTCCCAGGGTAACACTGAAGCTTTCTTT
d_gene: .; abundance: .; v_gene: TRBV14; j_gene: TRBJ1-1; CDR3aa: CASSQTWGDTEAFF; CDR3nt: TGTGCCAGCAGCCAAACTTGGGGGGACACTGAAGCTTTCTTT
d_gene: TRBD1; abundance: .; v_gene: TRBV6-5; j_gene: TRBJ2-5; CDR3aa: CASSPGQGRETQYF; CDR3nt: TGTGCCAGCAGCCCCGGACAGGGACGAGAGACCCAGTACTTC
d_gene: .; abundance: .; v_gene: TRBV5-6; j_gene: TRBJ1-2; CDR3aa: CASSLVRAYGYTF; CDR3nt: TGTGCCAGCAGCTTGGTCAGGGCCTATGGCTACACCTTC
d_gene: .; abundance: .; v_gene: TRBV10-3; j_gene: TRBJ1-6; CDR3aa: CAISELFPYNSPLHF; CDR3nt: TGTGCCATCAGTGAGTTGTTCCCTTATAATTCACCCCTCCACTTT
d_gene: TRBD2; abundance: few; v_gene: TRBV5-6; j_gene: TRBJ2-3; CDR3aa: CASRDYRTDTQYF; CDR3nt: TGTGCCAGCCGGGACTATCGCACAGATACGCAGTATTTT
d_gene: TRBD1; abundance: .; v_gene: TRBV3-1/TRBV3-2; j_gene: TRBJ2-1; CDR3aa: CASSRDRGYNEQFF; CDR3nt: TGTGCCAGCAGCAGGGACAGGGGATACAATGAGCAGTTCTTC
d_gene: .; abundance: .; v_gene: TRBV2; j_gene: TRBJ2-2; CDR3aa: CASSERPGELFF; CDR3nt: TGTGCCAGCAGTGAGAGGCCCGGGGAGCTGTTTTTT
d_gene: TRBD1; abundance: many; v_gene: TRBV28; j_gene: TRBJ1-2; CDR3aa: CASSLPSAKQGDKTF; CDR3nt: TGTGCCAGCAGTTTACCCTCTGCCAAACAGGGGGATAAGACCTTC
d_gene: TRBD1; abundance: .; v_gene: TRBV5-4; j_gene: TRBJ1-2; CDR3aa: CASSSRDRGRGYTF; CDR3nt: TGTGCCAGCAGCAGCCGGGACAGGGGGCGAGGCTACACCTTC